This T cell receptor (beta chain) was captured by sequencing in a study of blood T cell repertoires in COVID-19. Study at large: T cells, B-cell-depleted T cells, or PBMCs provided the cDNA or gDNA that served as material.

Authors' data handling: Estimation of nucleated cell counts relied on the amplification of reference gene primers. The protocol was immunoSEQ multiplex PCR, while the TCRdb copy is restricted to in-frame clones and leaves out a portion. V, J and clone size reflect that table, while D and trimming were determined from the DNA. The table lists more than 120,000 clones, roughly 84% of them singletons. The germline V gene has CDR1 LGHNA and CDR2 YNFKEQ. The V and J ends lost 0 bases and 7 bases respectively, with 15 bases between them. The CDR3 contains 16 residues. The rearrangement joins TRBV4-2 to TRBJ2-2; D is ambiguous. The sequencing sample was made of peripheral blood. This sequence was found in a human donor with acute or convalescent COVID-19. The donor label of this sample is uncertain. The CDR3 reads CASSQEPNSPFGELFF. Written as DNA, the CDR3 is TGTGCCAGCAGCCAAGAGCCGAACAGCCCTTTCGGGGAGCTGTTTTTT.